This entry lists 28 T cell receptor beta chains sequenced from one sample in a study of Graves' ophthalmopathy and Graves' hyperthyroidism. RNA transcripts provided the template for amplifying TCR beta CDR3 regions. An initial RT-PCR round employing HTBI primers preceded a second-round multiplex PCR. TCRdb re-analysed the multiplex PCR reads in MiXCR, keeping a single row per CDR3 protein. The sample yields approximately 410,000 distinct CDR3 sequences, 15% to 19% seen once. Sequenced sample: peripheral blood. The receptors come from a woman aged 18-29 years with stable Graves' hyperthyroidism.

This clonotype appeared many times. The gene calls are TRBV7-2 and TRBJ1-2; D gene uncertain. The germline V gene encodes CDR1 SGHTA and CDR2 FQGNSA. Deletions cut 3 bases from V and 6 bases from J, with 14 bases between. The CDR3 is 14 amino acids. Written as DNA, the CDR3 is TGTGCCAGCAGCTTCAGTGGAGGATCCGATGGCTACACCTTC. Translated: CASSFSGGSDGYTF. The full variable domain, with the rest looked up from reference TRBV7-2 and TRBJ1-2, is GAGVSQSPSNKVTEKGKDVELRCDPISGHTALYWYRQSLGQGLEFLIYFQGNSAPDKSGLPSDRFSAERTGGSVSTLTIQRTQQEDSAVYLCASSFSGGSDGYTFGSGTRLTVV.

This clonotype was counted at least ten times. The chain uses TRBV9 and TRBJ1-6, with D tentatively TRBD1 (5 bases). With 6 bases removed from V and 6 bases from J, the gap between germline ends came to 16 bases. CDR3 length equals 15 residues. Germline values: CDR1 SGDLS, CDR2 YYNGEE. In DNA, the CDR3 is TGTGCCAGCAACTCGCGGGGGATGGTTAATTCACCCCTCCACTTT. The encoded protein is CASNSRGMVNSPLHF.

This clonotype was found a few times. CDR3 in DNA: TGTGCCAGCAGCTATGGACTACTTGGCTACACCTTC. Residues: CASSYGLLGYTF. The chain is built from TRBV3-1 and TRBJ1-2; D remains unclear. V dropped 5 bases and J dropped 7 bases, with 11 bases sitting between them. This CDR3 spans 12 amino acids. CDR1 is LGHDT and CDR2 is YNNKEL in the germline V gene (reference sequence).

This clonotype was seen a handful of times. The chain uses TRBV7-3 and TRBJ2-7, with D perhaps TRBD2 (7 bases). V lost 5 bases and J 4 bases, leaving 15 bases between the germline ends. The CDR3 consists of 14 residues. From germline, CDR1 is SGHTA and CDR2 FQGTGA. Written as DNA, the CDR3 is TGTGCCAGCAGCCACCTTAGGGGGGGATACGAGCAGTACTTC. Translation: CASSHLRGGYEQYF.

This clonotype was seen at least ten times. The chain employs TRBV25-1 and TRBJ2-5; D perhaps matches TRBD2 (5 bases). V lost 1 base and J lost 0, with 15 bases in between. The germline gives CDR1 MGHDK, CDR2 SYGVNS. CDR3 length: 17 residues. The CDR3 sequence is CASSEFEEAGHQETQYF. DNA of the CDR3: TGTGCCAGCAGTGAATTCGAGGAGGCGGGCCACCAAGAGACCCAGTACTTC. Combining the CDR3 with reference TRBV25-1 and TRBJ2-5 gives the whole variable domain EADIYQTPRYLVIGTGKKITLECSQTMGHDKMYWYQQDPGMELHLIHYSYGVNSTEKGDLSSESTVSRIRTEHFPLTLESARPSHTSQYLCASSEFEEAGHQETQYFGPGTRLLVL.

This clonotype was observed many times. The chain employs TRBV20-1 and TRBJ1-6; D is perhaps TRBD1 (6 bases). The CDR3 covers 15 residues. The V gene lost 1 base and the J gene lost 8 bases, with 15 bases spanning the gap. The germline CDR1 and CDR2 sequences are DFQATT and SNEGSKA (reference sequence). DNA for the CDR3: TGCAGTGCTAGAGCCAACAGGGAAATGTATTCACCCCTCCACTTT. Amino acids: CSARANREMYSPLHF.

This clonotype appeared many times. The genes are TRBV6-5 and TRBJ1-1, with D unresolved. From germline, CDR1 is MNHEY and CDR2 SVGAGI. The CDR3 consists of 14 residues. V was shortened by 7 bases and J by 2 bases, with 14 bases between the two germline ends. The CDR3 DNA reads TGTGCCAGCACAGGTCTCCCGGGAAACACTGAAGCTTTCTTT. It codes for CASTGLPGNTEAFF.

The chain links TRBV12-3 or TRBV12-4 to TRBJ1-1; TRBD1 agrees at 7 bases. V trimming: 3 bases; J trimming: 7 bases; junction bases outside the gene matches: 8. The CDR3 contains 14 residues. The CDR3 spells CASSLDRSSVEAFF. CDR3 DNA sequence: TGTGCCAGCAGTTTGGACAGGTCAAGTGTTGAAGCTTTCTTT.

This clonotype was found many times. V is TRBV19 and J is TRBJ1-5; D is unresolved. CDR3 length: 15 amino acids. Germline V lookup: CDR1 LNHDA, CDR2 SQIVND (reference sequence). Trimming shortened V by 6 bases and J by 0 bases, and 12 bases separated the two germline ends. Here the CDR3 reads CASRGHEYSNQPQHF. The CDR3 bases are TGTGCCAGTAGGGGCCACGAATATAGCAATCAGCCCCAGCATTTT.

Points on this clonotype: This clone may be a read error of a much larger clone one base away. Likely a read error: the CDR3 ends without its conserved phenylalanine or tryptophan. The CDR3 is CASTFSGLLSGNTIYL. The CDR3, as DNA: TGTGCCAGCACCTTCTCGGGCCTGCTCTCTGGAAACACCATATATTTG. V and J are TRBV11-2 and TRBJ1-3; no firm D call. The CDR3 has 16 residues. Deletions cut 7 bases from V and 0 bases from J, with 16 bases between. Germline V gives CDR1 SGHAT, CDR2 FQNNGV.

This rearrangement joins TRBV11-2 to TRBJ2-7, with 15 bases fitting TRBD2. Germline V gene sequence: CDR1 SGHAT, CDR2 FQNNGV. This CDR3 is built from 19 residues. The trim removed 5 bases at V and 6 bases at J, leaving 17 bases unmatched. For the CDR3, the DNA is TGTGCCAGCAGCATCGAGCCGGGACTAGCGGGGGGCCAGGCTGGCGAGCAGTACTTC. It encodes CASSIEPGLAGGQAGEQYF.

This clonotype was counted at least ten times. This chain links TRBV12-3 or TRBV12-4 with TRBJ2-5; the match to TRBD1 covers 12 bases. V gave up 6 bases and J gave up 5 bases; unmatched junction bases: 13. The CDR3 contains 17 residues. In nucleotides, the CDR3 is TGTGCCAGCAGCTTACCCGGGACAGGGGGCAAAAGTGAGACCCAGTACTTC. This codes for CASSLPGTGGKSETQYF.

This clonotype has at least ten counts. V and J are TRBV19 and TRBJ2-7; D ambiguous. Germline CDR1 and CDR2: LNHDA and SQIVND (reference sequence). Trimming stripped 3 bases from V and 6 bases from J, with 9 bases between. This CDR3 contains 12 residues. The CDR3 DNA reads TGTGCCAGTAGTATCTCGGGTGCCGAGCAGTACTTC. It yields the protein CASSISGAEQYF.

This clonotype was seen ten or more times. The chain has TRBV7-3 and TRBJ2-2, with D hard to call. This CDR3 has 16 residues. V dropped 5 bases and J dropped 1 base, with 14 bases sitting between them. CDR1 is SGHTA and CDR2 is FQGTGA in the germline V gene. Written as DNA, the CDR3 is TGTGCCAGCAGCCCAGTGTCCTGGGGGAACACCGGGGAGCTGTTTTTT. Translating it yields CASSPVSWGNTGELFF. Full variable domain (outside the CDR3, taken from reference TRBV7-3 and TRBJ2-2): GAGVSQTPSNKVTEKGKYVELRCDPISGHTALYWYRQSLGQGPEFLIYFQGTGAADDSGLPNDRFFAVRPEGSVSTLKIQRTERGDSAVYLCASSPVSWGNTGELFFGEGSRLTVL.

This clonotype has at least ten counts. J is TRBJ2-5 and V is TRBV18, with 9 nucleotides matching TRBD1. CDR3 length: 14 amino acids. V shed 6 bases and J 2 bases; nucleotides not matched to a gene: 4. Germline V gene sequence: CDR1 KGHSH, CDR2 LQKENI. CDR3 bases: TGTGCCAGCTCCCGGACAGGGGAGCAAGAGACCCAGTACTTC. Translating it yields CASSRTGEQETQYF.

This clonotype was detected many times. The chain couples TRBV5-6 to TRBJ2-5; D uncertain. The CDR3 has 14 amino acids. The germline CDR1 and CDR2 sequences are SGHDT and YYEEEE. Trimming removed 0 bases at V and 2 bases at J, with 8 bases between. The CDR3 loop reads CASSLGRLQETQYF. In DNA, the CDR3 is TGTGCCAGCAGCTTGGGACGGTTACAAGAGACCCAGTACTTC. Looking up the rest from reference TRBV5-6 and TRBJ2-5 gives the full variable domain: DAGVTQSPTHLIKTRGQQVTLRCSPKSGHDTVSWYQQALGQGPQFIFQYYEEEERQRGNFPDRFSGHQFPNYSSELNVNALLLGDSALYLCASSLGRLQETQYFGPGTRLLVL.

This clonotype appeared a few times. This rearrangement joins TRBV20-1 to TRBJ2-7; the D call may be TRBD1 or TRBD2 (5 bases each). The V end was cut by 1 base, the J end by 3 bases, with 13 bases between. The CDR3 contains 14 residues. Germline V gene data show CDR1 as DFQATT and CDR2 as SNEGSKA (reference sequence). CDR3 in amino acids: CSARAGTGHYEQYF. CDR3 bases: TGCAGTGCTAGAGCCGGGACCGGGCACTACGAGCAGTACTTC.

This clonotype was observed at least ten times. The J gene is TRBJ2-2, the V gene TRBV4-1, with TRBD1 matching over 10 bases. Germline CDR1 is MGHRA and CDR2 is YSYEKL. The CDR3 covers 17 residues. V trimming: 0 bases; J trimming: 5 bases; junction bases outside the gene matches: 6. The CDR3 loop is CASSQDRQGAQTGELFF. The CDR3 nucleotides read TGCGCCAGCAGCCAAGATAGACAGGGGGCGCAAACCGGGGAGCTGTTTTTT.

This clonotype appeared many times. The chain combines TRBV6-5 with TRBJ2-2, with 7 bases identical to TRBD1. The germline V gene encodes CDR1 MNHEY and CDR2 SVGAGI. V dropped 0 bases and J dropped 6; count of bases not matched to a gene: 4. CDR3 length equals 15 residues. CDR3 DNA: TGTGCCAGCAGTTACTCCACAGGGGAAGCCGGGGAGCTGTTTTTT. The encoded protein is CASSYSTGEAGELFF.

This clonotype was seen repeatedly, ten times or more. This sequence joins TRBV6-2 or TRBV6-3 and TRBJ2-7, with TRBD1 matching 8 bases. The CDR3 has 13 amino acids. V gave up 0 bases and J gave up 6 bases; unmatched junction bases: 1. Germline-derived CDR1 and CDR2 are MNHEY and SVGEGT. CDR3 in amino acids: CASSYSTGVEQYF. DNA for the CDR3: TGTGCCAGCAGTTACTCGACAGGGGTCGAGCAGTACTTC.

The chain is built from TRBV5-1 and TRBJ1-6; 8 bases map to TRBD1. The CDR3 has 16 amino acids. J gave up 6 bases and V 6 bases, and 11 bases lay outside the gene matches. From germline, CDR1 is SGHRS and CDR2 YFSETQ. The DNA for the CDR3 is TGCGCCAGCACCCCCACAGGGGGTAAATCTAATTCACCCCTCCACTTT. Translation gives CASTPTGGKSNSPLHF.

This clonotype has ten or more counts. The rearrangement joins TRBV10-2 to TRBJ1-5; TRBD1 matches at 10 bases. The germline gives CDR1 WSHSY, CDR2 SAAADI. The CDR3 totals 15 residues. The ends lost 6 bases at V and 2 bases at J; junction bases unmatched: 4. The CDR3 region is CASRLGTGGNQPQHF. The DNA of the CDR3 is TGCGCCAGCAGGCTCGGGACAGGGGGCAATCAGCCCCAGCATTTT.

Ten or more counts support this clonotype. V is TRBV19 and J is TRBJ1-1; D gene ambiguous. The ends were cut back, 1 base at V and 6 bases at J, with 6 bases in the middle. Germline values: CDR1 LNHDA, CDR2 SQIVND (reference sequence). This CDR3 is built from 12 residues. The CDR3 here is CASSIARSEAFF. The CDR3 DNA is TGTGCCAGTAGTATAGCCAGGTCTGAAGCTTTCTTT.

This clonotype was counted between two and nine times. V and J are TRBV20-1 and TRBJ2-5, with a possible D match to TRBD2 (6 bases). The CDR3 has 13 amino acids. Between the trimmed V and J ends, which lost 2 bases and 1 base, there was a span of 8 bases. Germline CDR1 reads DFQATT; CDR2 reads SNEGSKA (reference sequence). In DNA form, the CDR3 reads TGCAGTGCTAGACTAGCGCCCCAAGAGACCCAGTACTTC. Encoded protein: CSARLAPQETQYF.

This clonotype showed up many times. The V and J genes are TRBV10-3 and TRBJ1-5, with 7 bases matching TRBD1. The germline V gene has CDR1 ENHRY and CDR2 SYGVKD. V gave up 6 bases and J gave up 4 bases; unmatched junction bases: 9. This CDR3 contains 15 residues. The CDR3 DNA sequence: TGTGCCATCAGCAGACCCGACAGGGAAAATCAGCCCCAGCATTTT. Amino acids: CAISRPDRENQPQHF.

This clonotype was recorded at least ten times. The genes are TRBV12-3 or TRBV12-4 and TRBJ1-2; D is possibly TRBD1 (5 bases). V lost 7 bases and J lost 5, with 17 bases in between. CDR3 size: 14 residues. This CDR3 is CASTPSDRTYGYTF. For the CDR3, the DNA is TGTGCCAGCACCCCCTCCGACAGAACTTATGGCTACACCTTC.

This clonotype was seen repeatedly, ten times or more. V is TRBV10-3 and J is TRBJ1-2; D not resolved. The length of the CDR3 is 16 residues. The germline gives CDR1 ENHRY, CDR2 SYGVKD. V lost 3 bases to trimming and J lost 3 bases, with 17 bases between them. Written as DNA, the CDR3 is TGTGCCATCAGTGACCTCCTAACGAGGGATTACTATGGCTACACCTTC. Amino acid sequence: CAISDLLTRDYYGYTF.

Concerning this clonotype itself: The junction departs from the called germline gene at one end, perhaps through a read error. This sequence joins TRBV19 and TRBJ2-2, with D possibly matching TRBD2 (5 bases). The CDR3 has 14 amino acids. The germline V gene encodes CDR1 LNHDA and CDR2 SQIVND (reference sequence). In DNA form, the CDR3 reads TGTGGCAGTAGCGCCGGGTTATACACCGGGGAGCTGTTTTTT. Amino acid sequence: CGSSAGLYTGELFF.